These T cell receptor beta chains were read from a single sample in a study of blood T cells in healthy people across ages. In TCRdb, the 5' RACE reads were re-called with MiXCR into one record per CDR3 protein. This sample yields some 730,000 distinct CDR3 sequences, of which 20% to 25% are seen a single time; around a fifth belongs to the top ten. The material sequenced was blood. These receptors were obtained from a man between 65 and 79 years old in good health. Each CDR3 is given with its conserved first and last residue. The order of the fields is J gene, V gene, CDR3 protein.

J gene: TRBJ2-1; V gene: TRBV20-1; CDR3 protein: CSAAGVVSSVYNEQFF
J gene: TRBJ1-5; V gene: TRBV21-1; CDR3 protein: CASSKGGSQPQHF
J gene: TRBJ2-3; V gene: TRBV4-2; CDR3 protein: CASSQGPRAGTDTQYF
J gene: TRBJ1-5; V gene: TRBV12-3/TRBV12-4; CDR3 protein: CASSPEWTAGGQPQHF
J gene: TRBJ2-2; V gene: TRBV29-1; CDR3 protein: CSVGTASTGELFF
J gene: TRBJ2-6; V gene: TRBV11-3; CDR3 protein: CASSYDSGANVLAF
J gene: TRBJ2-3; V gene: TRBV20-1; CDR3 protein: CSARDLRRALAGTSTDTQYF
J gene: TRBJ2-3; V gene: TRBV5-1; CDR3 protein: CASSLLGGWDTQYF
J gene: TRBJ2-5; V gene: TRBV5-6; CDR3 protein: CASSPLAGKQETQYF
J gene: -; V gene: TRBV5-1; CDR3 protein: CASSGSSGSFYNEQFF
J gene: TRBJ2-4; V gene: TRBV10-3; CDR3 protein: CAISEGQGDIQYF
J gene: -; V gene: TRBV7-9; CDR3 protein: CASSLLAGGWNEQFF
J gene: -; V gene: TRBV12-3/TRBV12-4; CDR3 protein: CASRDDTLQFF
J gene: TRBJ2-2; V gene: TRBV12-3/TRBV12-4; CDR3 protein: CVTGTLNTGELFF